The 14 T cell receptor beta chains in this list originate from one sample, sequenced in a study of Ad26.COV2.S vaccination and SARS-CoV-2 variants. Clones were sequenced by immunoSEQ multiplex PCR, and TCRdb holds only the in-frame ones, with some missing. This sample yields some 190,000 clones, of which approximately 88% are seen a single time; around 6.3% belongs to the top ten. Sequencing was performed on peripheral blood, taken after recovery from COVID-19. The receptors stem from a human donor who had recovered from COVID-19.

This chain uses TRBV28 with TRBJ2-7; D is uncertain. This CDR3 region has 14 residues. V lost 7 bases to trimming and J lost 3 bases, with 16 bases between them. Germline CDR1 MDHEN, CDR2 SYDVKM. CDR3 sequence reads: CASKVGGSIYEQYF. CDR3 nucleotide sequence: TGTGCCAGCAAGGTGGGCGGCAGTATCTACGAGCAGTACTTC. The full variable domain, rest sourced from reference TRBV28 and TRBJ2-7, is DVKVTQSSRYLVKRTGEKVFLECVQDMDHENMFWYRQDPGLGLRLIYFSYDVKMKEKGDIPEGYSVSREKKERFSLILESASTNQTSMYLCASKVGGSIYEQYFGPGTRLTVT.

This clone was observed a handful of times. The V and J genes are TRBV2 and TRBJ2-2; no definite D call. The CDR3 covers 15 residues. Trimming removed 4 bases at V and 0 bases at J, with 9 bases between. Germline assignment: CDR1 SNHLY and CDR2 FYNNEI. The CDR3 protein is CASSAGPANTGELFF. The CDR3 DNA follows: TGTGCCAGCAGTGCGGGCCCCGCGAACACCGGGGAGCTGTTTTTT.

The chain uses TRBV9 and TRBJ1-1; a weak D match, TRBD1 (5 bases). The CDR3 is 14 amino acids. V was clipped by 4 bases and J by 1 base, with 11 bases between them. Germline CDR1 and CDR2: SGDLS and YYNGEE. The CDR3 DNA is TGTGCCAGCAGCTTAAAAGGGGCGAACACTGAAGCTTTCTTT. Residues: CASSLKGANTEAFF.

Only a few counts were recorded for this clone. The chain carries TRBV27 and TRBJ2-2; perhaps TRBD2 as D (5 bases). V was trimmed by 6 bases and J by 4 bases, leaving 9 bases between them. This CDR3 is built from 13 residues. Germline values: CDR1 MNHEY, CDR2 SMNVEV (reference sequence). The CDR3 loop reads CASSLGSTGELFF. In DNA form, the CDR3 reads TGTGCCAGCAGCTTAGGGAGCACCGGGGAGCTGTTTTTT.

The gene calls are TRBV18 and TRBJ2-1; 9 positions match TRBD2. V shed 5 bases and J 7 bases; nucleotides not matched to a gene: 12. The CDR3 loop spans 16 amino acids. CDR1 KGHSH and CDR2 LQKENI come from the germline V gene. The CDR3 loop reads CASSSGPSGTGNEQFF. The CDR3 bases are TGTGCCAGCTCATCAGGGCCTAGCGGGACCGGGAATGAGCAGTTCTTC.

CDR3 DNA: TGCGCCAGCAGCCAACGGCTAGCGGAATACAATGAGCAGTTCTTC. It is translated as CASSQRLAEYNEQFF. This chain links TRBV4-1 with TRBJ2-1, with 7 positions matching TRBD2. V shed 2 bases, J shed 4 bases, and the junction held 5 bases outside the gene matches. There are 15 residues in the CDR3. Germline CDR1 and CDR2: MGHRA and YSYEKL.

This chain uses TRBV29-1 with TRBJ1-1; no reliable D call. CDR1 SQVTM and CDR2 ANQGSEA come from the germline V gene. This CDR3 comprises 12 residues. The V and J ends lost 6 bases and 4 bases respectively, with 12 bases between them. For the CDR3, the DNA is TGCAGCGTCGGCAGTCGAAGCACTGAAGCTTTCTTT. Translating gives CSVGSRSTEAFF.

This rearrangement joins TRBV2 to TRBJ1-2; D is uncertain. Trimming stripped 4 bases from V and 1 base from J, with 7 bases between. Germline CDR1 reads SNHLY; CDR2 reads FYNNEI. The CDR3 length is 13 residues. CDR3 sequence: CASSAGLNYGYTF. The CDR3 DNA sequence: TGTGCCAGCAGTGCTGGTCTTAACTATGGCTACACCTTC.

This clone was counted many times. CDR3 region: CASSAQGREQFF. The DNA of the CDR3 is TGTGCCAGCAGCGCGCAGGGTCGTGAGCAGTTCTTC. This chain joins TRBV7-3 and TRBJ2-1; D might be TRBD1 (5 bases). This CDR3 contains 12 residues. V lost 5 bases and J 9 bases, leaving 11 bases between the germline ends. Germline V gene data show CDR1 as SGHTA and CDR2 as FQGTGA.

V is TRBV7-6 and J is TRBJ1-1; D is uncertain. Trimming pared 0 bases from V and 0 bases from J, leaving 14 bases between. The CDR3 has 17 residues. Germline CDR1 is SGHVS and CDR2 is FNYEAQ. CDR3 in amino acids: CASSLAFAEVLNTEAFF. As DNA, the CDR3 is TGTGCCAGCAGCTTAGCGTTCGCAGAAGTTCTGAACACTGAAGCTTTCTTT.

The chain recombines TRBV23-1 with TRBJ2-7; a possible D gene is TRBD2 (6 bases). TRBV23-1 is assigned to the ORF class and has an uncertain function. Between the trimmed V and J ends, which lost 8 bases and 2 bases, there was a span of 16 bases. The CDR3 spans 14 residues. The CDR3: CASPRGRPTYEQYF. DNA for the CDR3: TGCGCCAGCCCCCGGGGGAGGCCCACCTACGAGCAGTACTTC.

This sequence joins TRBV29-1 and TRBJ2-5; 9 bases are a match to TRBD2. V lost 6 bases, J lost 1 base, and 3 bases stayed unmatched. CDR1 and CDR2 from the germline V gene are SQVTM and ANQGSEA. The CDR3 sequence is 13 residues long. The CDR3, as DNA: TGCAGCGTGGATAGCGGGAGCCAAGAGACCCAGTACTTC. Translating gives CSVDSGSQETQYF.

This clone was counted only a few times. The V call is TRBV7-8, the J call TRBJ2-2; D is unclear. CDR1 and CDR2 (germline): SGHVS, FQNEAQ. V lost 3 bases and J 4 bases, leaving 6 bases between the germline ends. CDR3 length: 13 residues. In DNA form, the CDR3 reads TGTGCCAGCAGCTTCGCCCTCACCGGGGAGCTGTTTTTT. Its translation: CASSFALTGELFF.

The rearrangement links TRBV10-3 to TRBJ1-4; no clear D. V lost 4 bases to trimming and J lost 5 bases, with 8 bases between them. The CDR3 extends over 13 amino acids. Looked up from germline, CDR1 is ENHRY and CDR2 is SYGVKD. The CDR3 nucleotides are TGTGCCATCAGTGTAGAACAAAATGAAAAACTGTTTTTT. Translated: CAISVEQNEKLFF.